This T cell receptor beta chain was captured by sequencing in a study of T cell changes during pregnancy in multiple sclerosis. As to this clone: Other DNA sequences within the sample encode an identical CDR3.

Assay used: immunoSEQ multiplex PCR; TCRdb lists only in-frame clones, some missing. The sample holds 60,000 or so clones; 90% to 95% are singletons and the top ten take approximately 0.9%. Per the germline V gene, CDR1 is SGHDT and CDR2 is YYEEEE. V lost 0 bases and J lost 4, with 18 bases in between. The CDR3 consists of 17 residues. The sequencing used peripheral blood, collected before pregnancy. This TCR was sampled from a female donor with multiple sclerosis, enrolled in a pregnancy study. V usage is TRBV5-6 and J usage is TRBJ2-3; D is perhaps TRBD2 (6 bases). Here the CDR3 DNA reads TGTGCCAGCAGCTTGGGACCCGGGACTCAAACGGCAGATACGCAGTATTTT. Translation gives CASSLGPGTQTADTQYF.